This T cell receptor (beta chain) came from a study of blood T cell repertoires in COVID-19. Study at large: PBMCs, B-cell-depleted T cells, or T cells were the source of the cDNA or gDNA that made up the material.

This table comes from immunoSEQ multiplex PCR, and its TCRdb copy is limited to in-frame clones, with some not included. This table has roughly 250,000 clones, approximately 85% appearing once. Per the germline V gene, CDR1 is LNHDA and CDR2 is SQIVND (reference sequence). The junction had 2 bases not matched to a gene; V was cut back by 4 bases and J by 4 bases. This CDR3 has 13 amino acids. The clonotype was recovered from a woman aged 30 to 39 with acute or convalescent COVID-19. Sequencing used peripheral blood. The chain employs TRBV19 and TRBJ2-7; 9 nucleotides match TRBD2. The CDR3, as DNA: TGTGCCAGTAGTACCAGCGGGAGGTACGAGCAGTACTTC. As protein: CASSTSGRYEQYF.